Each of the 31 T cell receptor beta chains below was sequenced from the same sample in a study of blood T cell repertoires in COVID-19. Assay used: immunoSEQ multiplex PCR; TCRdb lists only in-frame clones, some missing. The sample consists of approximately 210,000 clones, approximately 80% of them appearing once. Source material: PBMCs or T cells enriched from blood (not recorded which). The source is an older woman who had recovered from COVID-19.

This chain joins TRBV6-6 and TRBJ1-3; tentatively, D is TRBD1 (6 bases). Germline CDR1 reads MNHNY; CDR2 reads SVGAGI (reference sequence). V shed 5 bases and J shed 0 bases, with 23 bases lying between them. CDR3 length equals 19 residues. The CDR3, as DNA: TGTGCCAGCAGTCGAATCGACAGACCTCGGACAGCCTCTGGAAACACCATATATTTT. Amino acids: CASSRIDRPRTASGNTIYF.

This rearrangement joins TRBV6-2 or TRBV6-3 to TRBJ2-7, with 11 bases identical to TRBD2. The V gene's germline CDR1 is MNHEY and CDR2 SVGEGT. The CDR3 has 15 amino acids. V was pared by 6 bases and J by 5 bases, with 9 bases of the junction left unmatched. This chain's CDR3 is CASSLAGGPPNEQYF. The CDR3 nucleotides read TGTGCCAGCAGCTTAGCGGGGGGGCCGCCCAACGAGCAGTACTTC.

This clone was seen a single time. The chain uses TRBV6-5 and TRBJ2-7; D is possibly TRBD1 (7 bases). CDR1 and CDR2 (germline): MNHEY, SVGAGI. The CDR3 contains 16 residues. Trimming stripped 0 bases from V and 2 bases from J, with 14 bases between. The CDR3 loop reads CASSYSTGEAPYEQYF. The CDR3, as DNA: TGTGCCAGCAGTTACTCTACAGGGGAGGCCCCCTACGAGCAGTACTTC.

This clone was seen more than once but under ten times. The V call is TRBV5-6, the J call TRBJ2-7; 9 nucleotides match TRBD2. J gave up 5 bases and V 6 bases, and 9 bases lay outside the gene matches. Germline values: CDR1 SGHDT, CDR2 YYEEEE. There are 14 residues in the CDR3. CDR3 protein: CASKTLSGGHEQYF. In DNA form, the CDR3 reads TGTGCCAGCAAGACCCTTAGCGGGGGTCACGAGCAGTACTTC.

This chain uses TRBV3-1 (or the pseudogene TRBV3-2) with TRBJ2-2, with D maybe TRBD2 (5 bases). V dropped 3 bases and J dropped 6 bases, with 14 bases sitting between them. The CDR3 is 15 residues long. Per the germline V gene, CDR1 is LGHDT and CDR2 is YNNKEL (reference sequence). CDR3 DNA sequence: TGTGCCAGCAGCCAGGGCCCGACCGGGGCCGGGGAGCTGTTTTTT. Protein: CASSQGPTGAGELFF.

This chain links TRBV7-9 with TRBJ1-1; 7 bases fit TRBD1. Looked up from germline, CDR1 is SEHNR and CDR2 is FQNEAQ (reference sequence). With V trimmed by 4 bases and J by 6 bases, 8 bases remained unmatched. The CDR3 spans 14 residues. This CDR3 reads CASSSLGQFSEAFF. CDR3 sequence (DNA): TGTGCCAGCAGCTCCCTGGGACAGTTCTCTGAAGCTTTCTTT.

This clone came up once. As DNA, the CDR3 is TGTGCCAGCAGTTACTCGGCCGGGATAGGTGATCAGCCCCAGCATTTT. Its translation: CASSYSAGIGDQPQHF. This sequence joins TRBV6-5 and TRBJ1-5; D is uncertain. Germline CDR1 and CDR2: MNHEY and SVGAGI. V was shortened by 0 bases and J by 5 bases, with 14 bases between the two germline ends. The CDR3 length is 16 residues.

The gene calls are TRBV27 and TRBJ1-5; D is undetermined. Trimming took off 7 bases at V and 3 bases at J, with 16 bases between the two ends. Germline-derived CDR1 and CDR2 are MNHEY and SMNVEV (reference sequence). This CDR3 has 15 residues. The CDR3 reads CASTPQYGFNQPQHF. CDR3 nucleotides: TGTGCCAGCACCCCCCAGTATGGCTTCAATCAGCCCCAGCATTTT.

The DNA for the CDR3 is TGTGCCAGCAGTCGACAGGGCAGCACAGATACGCAGTATTTT. It codes for CASSRQGSTDTQYF. The chain employs TRBV7-2 and TRBJ2-3, with 7 bases identical to TRBD1. The CDR3 totals 14 residues. Germline CDR1 SGHTA, CDR2 FQGNSA. V gave up 6 bases and J gave up 0 bases; unmatched junction bases: 3.

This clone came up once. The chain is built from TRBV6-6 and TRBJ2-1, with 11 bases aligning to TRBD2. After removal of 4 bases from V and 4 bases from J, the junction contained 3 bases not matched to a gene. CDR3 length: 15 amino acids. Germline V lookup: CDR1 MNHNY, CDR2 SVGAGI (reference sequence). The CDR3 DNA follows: TGTGCCAGCAGTTGGGGACTAGCGGCATACAATGAGCAGTTCTTC. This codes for CASSWGLAAYNEQFF.

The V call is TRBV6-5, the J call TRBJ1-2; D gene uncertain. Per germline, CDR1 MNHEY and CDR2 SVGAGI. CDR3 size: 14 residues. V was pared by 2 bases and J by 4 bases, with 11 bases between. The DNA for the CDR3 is TGTGCCAGCAGTTACACGGTAGCTTTCTATGGCTACACCTTC. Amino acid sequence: CASSYTVAFYGYTF.

The CDR3 loop reads CASSLELAGDRALGFF. In nucleotides, the CDR3 is TGCGCCAGCAGCTTGGAACTAGCGGGAGACCGAGCCCTGGGGTTCTTC. This chain joins TRBV5-1 and TRBJ2-1; 11 bases agree with TRBD2. The CDR3 spans 16 residues. Germline V lookup: CDR1 SGHRS, CDR2 YFSETQ. V dropped 0 bases and J dropped 15; count of bases not matched to a gene: 14.

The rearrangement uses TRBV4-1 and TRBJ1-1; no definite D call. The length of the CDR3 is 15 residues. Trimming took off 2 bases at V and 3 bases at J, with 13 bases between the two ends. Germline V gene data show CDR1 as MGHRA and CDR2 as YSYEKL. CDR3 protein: CASSQSSGPDTEAFF. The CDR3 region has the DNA TGCGCCAGCAGCCAATCTTCGGGTCCAGACACTGAAGCTTTCTTT.

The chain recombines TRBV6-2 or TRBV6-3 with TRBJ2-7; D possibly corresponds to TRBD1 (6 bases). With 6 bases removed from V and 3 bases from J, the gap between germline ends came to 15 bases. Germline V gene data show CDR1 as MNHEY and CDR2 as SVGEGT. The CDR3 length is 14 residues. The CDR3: CASSFGVGGYEQYF. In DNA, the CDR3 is TGTGCCAGCAGCTTCGGTGTAGGGGGCTACGAGCAGTACTTC.

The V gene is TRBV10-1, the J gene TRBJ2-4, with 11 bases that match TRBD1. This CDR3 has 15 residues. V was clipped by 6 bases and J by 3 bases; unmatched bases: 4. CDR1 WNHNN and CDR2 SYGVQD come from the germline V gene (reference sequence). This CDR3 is CASSGGQGDKNIQYF. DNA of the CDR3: TGCGCCAGCAGCGGGGGACAGGGGGACAAAAACATTCAGTACTTC.

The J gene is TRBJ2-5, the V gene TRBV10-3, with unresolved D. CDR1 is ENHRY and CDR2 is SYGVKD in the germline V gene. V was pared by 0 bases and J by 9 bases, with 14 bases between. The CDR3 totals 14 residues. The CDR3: CAISESGQSDSQYF. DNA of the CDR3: TGTGCCATCAGTGAGTCGGGTCAGAGCGACTCCCAGTACTTC.

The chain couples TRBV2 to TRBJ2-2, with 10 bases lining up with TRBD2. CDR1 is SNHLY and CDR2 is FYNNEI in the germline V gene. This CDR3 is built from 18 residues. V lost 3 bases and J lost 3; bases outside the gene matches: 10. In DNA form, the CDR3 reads TGTGCCAGCAGTGACGGGGGTAGCGGGGGGTCCTACACCGGGGAGCTGTTTTTT. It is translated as CASSDGGSGGSYTGELFF. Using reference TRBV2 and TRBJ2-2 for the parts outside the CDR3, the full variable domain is EPEVTQTPSHQVTQMGQEVILRCVPISNHLYFYWYRQILGQKVEFLVSFYNNEISEKSEIFDDQFSVERPDGSNFTLKIRSTKLEDSAMYFCASSDGGSGGSYTGELFFGEGSRLTVL.

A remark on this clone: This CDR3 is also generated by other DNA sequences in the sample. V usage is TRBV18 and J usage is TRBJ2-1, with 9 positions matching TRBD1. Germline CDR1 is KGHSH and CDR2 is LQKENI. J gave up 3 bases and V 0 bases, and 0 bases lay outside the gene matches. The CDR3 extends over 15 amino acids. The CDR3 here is CASSPPGQGYNEQFF. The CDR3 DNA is TGTGCCAGCTCACCACCGGGACAGGGCTACAATGAGCAGTTCTTC.

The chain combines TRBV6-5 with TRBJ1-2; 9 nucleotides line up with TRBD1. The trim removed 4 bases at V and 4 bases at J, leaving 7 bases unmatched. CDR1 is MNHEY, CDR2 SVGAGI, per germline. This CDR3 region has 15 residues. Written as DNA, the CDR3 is TGTGCCAGCAGTTCCCGATTGGACAGGGGCTATGGCTACACCTTC. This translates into CASSSRLDRGYGYTF.

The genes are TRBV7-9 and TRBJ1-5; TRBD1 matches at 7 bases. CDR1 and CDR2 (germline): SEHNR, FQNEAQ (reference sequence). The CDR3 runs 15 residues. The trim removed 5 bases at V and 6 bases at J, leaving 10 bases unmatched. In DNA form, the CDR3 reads TGTGCCAGCAGCGGAAAAGGGACAGTGATTCAGCCCCAGCATTTT. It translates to CASSGKGTVIQPQHF.

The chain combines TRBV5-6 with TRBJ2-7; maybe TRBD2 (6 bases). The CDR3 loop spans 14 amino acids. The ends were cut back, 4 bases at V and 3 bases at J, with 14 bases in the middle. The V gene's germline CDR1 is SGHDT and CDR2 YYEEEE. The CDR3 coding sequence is TGTGCCAGCAGCCCGGGACTGGGCATCTACGAGCAGTACTTC. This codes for CASSPGLGIYEQYF. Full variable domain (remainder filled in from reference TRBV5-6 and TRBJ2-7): DAGVTQSPTHLIKTRGQQVTLRCSPKSGHDTVSWYQQALGQGPQFIFQYYEEEERQRGNFPDRFSGHQFPNYSSELNVNALLLGDSALYLCASSPGLGIYEQYFGPGTRLTVT.

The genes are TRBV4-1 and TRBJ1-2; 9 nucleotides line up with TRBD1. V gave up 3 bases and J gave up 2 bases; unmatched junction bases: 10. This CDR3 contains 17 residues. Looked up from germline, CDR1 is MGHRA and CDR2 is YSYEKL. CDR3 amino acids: CASSHTPSGQGNYGYTF. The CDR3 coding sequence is TGCGCCAGCAGCCATACCCCTTCGGGACAGGGAAACTATGGCTACACCTTC.

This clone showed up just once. DNA of the CDR3: TGTGCCTGGAGTGTACGGGAGGGGACCGGGGAGCTGTTTTTT. Encoded protein: CAWSVREGTGELFF. The gene calls are TRBV30 and TRBJ2-2; 8 bases agree with TRBD2. Germline V gene sequence: CDR1 GTSNPN, CDR2 SVGIG (reference sequence). The CDR3 sequence is 14 residues long. V shed 0 bases and J 5 bases; nucleotides not matched to a gene: 2.

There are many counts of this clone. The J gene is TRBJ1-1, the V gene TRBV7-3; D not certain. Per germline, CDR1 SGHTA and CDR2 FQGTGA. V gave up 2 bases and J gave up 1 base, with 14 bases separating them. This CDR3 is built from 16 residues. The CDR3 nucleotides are TGTGCCAGCAGCTTACTGGCGGGCAGGACGAACACTGAAGCTTTCTTT. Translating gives CASSLLAGRTNTEAFF.

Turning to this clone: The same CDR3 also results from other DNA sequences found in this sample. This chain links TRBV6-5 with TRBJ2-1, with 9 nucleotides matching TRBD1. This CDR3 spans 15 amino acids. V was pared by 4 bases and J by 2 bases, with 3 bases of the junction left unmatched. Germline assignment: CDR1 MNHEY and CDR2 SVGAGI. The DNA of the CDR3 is TGTGCCAGCAGTTTGGGACAGGGCACCTACAATGAGCAGTTCTTC. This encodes CASSLGQGTYNEQFF.

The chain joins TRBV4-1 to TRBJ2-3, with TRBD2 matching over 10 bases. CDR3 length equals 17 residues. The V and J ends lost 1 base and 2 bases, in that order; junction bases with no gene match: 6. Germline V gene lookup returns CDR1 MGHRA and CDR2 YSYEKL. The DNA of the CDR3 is TGCGCCAGCAGCCAAGTTCTAGCGGGGGCCCACACAGATACGCAGTATTTT. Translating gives CASSQVLAGAHTDTQYF.

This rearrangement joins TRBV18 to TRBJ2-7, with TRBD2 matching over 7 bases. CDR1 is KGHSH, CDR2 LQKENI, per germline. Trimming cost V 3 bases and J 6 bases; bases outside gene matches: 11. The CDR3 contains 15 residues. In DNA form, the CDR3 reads TGTGCCAGCTCACCGTTCGGGGGGTCAGAGGGCGAGCAGTACTTC. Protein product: CASSPFGGSEGEQYF.

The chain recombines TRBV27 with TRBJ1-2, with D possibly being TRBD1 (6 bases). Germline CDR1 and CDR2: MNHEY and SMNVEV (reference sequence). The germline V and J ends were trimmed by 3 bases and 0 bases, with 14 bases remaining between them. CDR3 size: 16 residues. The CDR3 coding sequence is TGTGCCAGCAGTTTCTATGGGACAACCTCTAACTATGGCTACACCTTC. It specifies CASSFYGTTSNYGYTF.

The CDR3 DNA is TGTGCCAGCAGTTTAGCGGGAGGGCCGTATACCGGGGAGCTGTTTTTT. Residues: CASSLAGGPYTGELFF. V usage is TRBV6-2 or TRBV6-3 and J usage is TRBJ2-2; 11 bases fit TRBD2. The length of the CDR3 is 16 residues. V gave up 4 bases and J gave up 5 bases; unmatched junction bases: 6. Germline loops: CDR1 MNHEY, CDR2 SVGEGT.

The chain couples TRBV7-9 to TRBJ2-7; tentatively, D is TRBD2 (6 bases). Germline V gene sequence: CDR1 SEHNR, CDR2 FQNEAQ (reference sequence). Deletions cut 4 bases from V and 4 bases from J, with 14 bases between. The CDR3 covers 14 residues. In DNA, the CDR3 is TGTGCCAGCAGCTCTACTAGCCTCCTATACGAGCAGTACTTC. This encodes CASSSTSLLYEQYF.

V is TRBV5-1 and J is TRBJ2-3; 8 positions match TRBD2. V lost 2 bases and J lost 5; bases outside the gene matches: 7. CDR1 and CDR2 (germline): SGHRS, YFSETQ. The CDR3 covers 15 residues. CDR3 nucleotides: TGCGCCAGCAGCTTAGCGGGAGCTCCCGAAGATACGCAGTATTTT. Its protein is CASSLAGAPEDTQYF.